Sequencing of this T cell receptor (beta chain) was carried out in a study of T-cell memory formation after mild COVID-19. Points from the study as a whole: Within pre-infection memory, some responding clones were found, suggesting cross-reactive memory joined.

TCRdb ran MiXCR on the 5' RACE reads and lists one entry per CDR3 protein. This table has 200,000 to 300,000 distinct CDR3 sequences, 15% appearing once. This clonotype occurred a few times. The target antigen is unknown. Sequencing was carried out using PBMCs or a T cell subset sorted from them (not recorded which). The source of this sequence is an adult woman who had mild COVID-19 (a few samples of this study predate the infection). Cell type and time point are not known.

CDR3 sequence: CASGTGAVGTPLHF. The DNA for the CDR3 is TGTGCCAGCGGGACAGGGGCGGTAGGGACACCCCTCCACTTT. The chain recombines TRBV6-5 with TRBJ1-6, with 10 positions matching TRBD1. CDR1 is MNHEY, CDR2 SVGAGI, per germline. V trimming: 8 bases; J trimming: 11 bases; junction bases outside the gene matches: 9. This CDR3 is 14 amino acids long.